This T cell receptor (beta chain) was obtained from a study of blood T cell repertoires in COVID-19. Study-wide background: Samples came from the United States, Italy and Spain, spanning acute and convalescent COVID-19. Sample material is recorded as cDNA or gDNA derived from T cells, B-cell-depleted T cells, or PBMCs.

In this sample, this clone turned up many times. The CDR3 totals 16 residues. The germline V and J ends were trimmed by 7 bases and 2 bases, with 17 bases remaining between them. Germline CDR1 is SGHTA and CDR2 is FQGNSA. This table comes from immunoSEQ multiplex PCR, and its TCRdb copy is limited to in-frame clones, with some not included. The table has about 260,000 clones, approximately 82% seen once; the top ten hold under 2%. The chain recombines TRBV7-2 with TRBJ1-4; tentative D call: TRBD1 (6 bases). This clonotype was obtained from a woman of 80 years or more with acute or convalescent COVID-19. Input material: peripheral blood. The CDR3 here is CASTRGPRGTNEKLFF. As DNA, the CDR3 is TGTGCCAGCACCCGGGGCCCCAGGGGTACTAATGAAAAACTGTTTTTT. Drawing the rest from reference TRBV7-2 and TRBJ1-4, the complete variable domain is GAGVSQSPSNKVTEKGKDVELRCDPISGHTALYWYRQSLGQGLEFLIYFQGNSAPDKSGLPSDRFSAERTGGSVSTLTIQRTQQEDSAVYLCASTRGPRGTNEKLFFGSGTQLSVL.